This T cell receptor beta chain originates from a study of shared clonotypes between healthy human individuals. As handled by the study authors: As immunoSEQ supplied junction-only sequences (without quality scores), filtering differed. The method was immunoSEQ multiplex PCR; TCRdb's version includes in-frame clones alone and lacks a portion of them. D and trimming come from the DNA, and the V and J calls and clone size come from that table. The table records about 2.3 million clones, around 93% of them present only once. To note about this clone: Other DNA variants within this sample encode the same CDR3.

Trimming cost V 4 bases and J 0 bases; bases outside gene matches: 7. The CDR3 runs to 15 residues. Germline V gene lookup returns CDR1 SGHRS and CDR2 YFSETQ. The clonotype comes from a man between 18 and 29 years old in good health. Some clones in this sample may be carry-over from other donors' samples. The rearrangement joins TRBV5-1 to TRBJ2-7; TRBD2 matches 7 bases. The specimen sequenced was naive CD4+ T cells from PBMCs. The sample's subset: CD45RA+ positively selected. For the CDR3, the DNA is TGCGCCAGCAGCCCATTAGCGGGTGCCTCCTACGAGCAGTACTTC. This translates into CASSPLAGASYEQYF.